These 17 T cell receptor beta chains came from one sample sequenced in a study of blood T cell repertoires in COVID-19. Profiling relied on immunoSEQ multiplex PCR, and the TCRdb table lists in-frame clones only, not all of them. Of roughly 430,000 clones listed, 70% to 90% were seen once; the top ten hold 1.4%. Material: PBMCs or T cells enriched from blood (not recorded which). These receptors originate from a woman younger than 35 who had been exposed to COVID-19.

This clone was recorded once. The J gene is TRBJ2-7, the V gene TRBV27; possible D gene TRBD1, 5 bases. The V gene lost 4 bases and the J gene lost 2 bases, with 18 bases spanning the gap. Germline values: CDR1 MNHEY, CDR2 SMNVEV (reference sequence). CDR3 length: 16 residues. The CDR3 DNA follows: TGTGCCAGCAGTTCAGGACACAGAGCTGCAACCTACGAGCAGTACTTC. It yields the protein CASSSGHRAATYEQYF.

The rearrangement joins TRBV29-1 to TRBJ1-5; the D gene is possibly TRBD1 (6 bases). Per germline, CDR1 SQVTM and CDR2 ANQGSEA. The CDR3 sequence is 13 residues long. Trimming took off 6 bases at V and 1 base at J, with 10 bases between the two ends. The DNA for the CDR3 is TGCAGCGTCTTGACAGGCAGCAATCAGCCCCAGCATTTT. As protein: CSVLTGSNQPQHF.

The chain joins TRBV29-1 to TRBJ1-3, with 8 positions matching TRBD1. Germline assignment: CDR1 SQVTM and CDR2 ANQGSEA. The trim removed 5 bases at V and 8 bases at J, leaving 5 bases unmatched. The CDR3 is 12 amino acids. The CDR3 DNA sequence: TGCAGCGTTCGTAACAGGGGGGACACCATATATTTT. Protein sequence: CSVRNRGDTIYF.

The V and J genes are TRBV9 and TRBJ1-2; 8 positions agree with TRBD1. V dropped 0 bases and J dropped 8; count of bases not matched to a gene: 12. This CDR3 has 16 amino acids. The germline CDR1 and CDR2 sequences are SGDLS and YYNGEE. The CDR3 DNA reads TGTGCCAGCAGCGTAGAGGGACAGGTGGGACTGGGAGGCTACACCTTC. Its translation is CASSVEGQVGLGGYTF.

The chain is built from TRBV28 and TRBJ2-5, with 9 bases fitting TRBD1. In germline, CDR1 is MDHEN, CDR2 SYDVKM. Trimming removed 2 bases from V and 2 bases from J; junction bases left unmatched: 9. The CDR3 length is 17 residues. DNA for the CDR3: TGTGCCAGCAGTTTAGTCTTAACAGGGGGCAGACAAGAGACCCAGTACTTC. Its protein is CASSLVLTGGRQETQYF.

The gene calls are TRBV27 and TRBJ2-3, with TRBD1 as a possible D gene (6 bases). Germline V gene lookup returns CDR1 MNHEY and CDR2 SMNVEV (reference sequence). The CDR3 covers 15 residues. V lost 7 bases and J 0 bases, leaving 14 bases between the germline ends. CDR3 in amino acids: CASTAGTPSTDTQYF. CDR3 bases: TGTGCCAGCACCGCCGGGACACCCAGCACAGATACGCAGTATTTT.

J is TRBJ1-1 and V is TRBV6-2 or TRBV6-3, with D tentatively TRBD1 (5 bases). Trimming pared 1 base from V and 5 bases from J, leaving 20 bases between. The CDR3 covers 17 residues. Germline assignment: CDR1 MNHEY and CDR2 SVGEGT. CDR3 DNA sequence: TGTGCCAGCAGTTACTTCACTCGGGAGGGGAGGAGGACTGAAGCTTTCTTT. Translation gives CASSYFTREGRRTEAFF.

The chain employs TRBV7-9 and TRBJ2-7; TRBD1 might be the D (6 bases). V was shortened by 5 bases and J by 0 bases, with 17 bases between the two germline ends. The CDR3 length is 16 residues. The germline CDR1 and CDR2 sequences are SEHNR and FQNEAQ (reference sequence). The CDR3 sequence is CASSIRPGTNSYEQYF. The CDR3 DNA sequence: TGTGCCAGCAGCATACGACCCGGGACAAACTCCTACGAGCAGTACTTC.

The chain couples TRBV18 to TRBJ1-6; tentatively, D is TRBD1 (6 bases). Germline lookup yields CDR1 KGHSH and CDR2 LQKENI. The CDR3 extends over 18 amino acids. With 2 bases removed from V and 8 bases from J, the gap between germline ends came to 22 bases. The DNA for the CDR3 is TGTGCCAGCTCACCATTACCCCCCCGCAGGGGCCAAGATTCACCCCTCCACTTT. Translating it yields CASSPLPPRRGQDSPLHF.

The V call is TRBV7-2, the J call TRBJ2-2; 7 nucleotides agree with TRBD1. The V gene end was trimmed by 2 bases and the J gene end by 11 bases; junction bases not matched to a gene: 8. Germline lookup yields CDR1 SGHTA and CDR2 FQGNSA. CDR3 length equals 14 residues. CDR3 sequence: CASSLPYRGFELFF. CDR3 sequence (DNA): TGTGCCAGCAGCTTACCATACAGGGGCTTCGAGCTGTTTTTT.

This rearrangement joins TRBV6-1 to TRBJ2-3; TRBD2 matches 9 bases. This CDR3 comprises 16 residues. V lost 0 bases and J lost 0; bases outside the gene matches: 1. Looked up from germline, CDR1 is MNHNS and CDR2 is SASEGT. The CDR3 loop is CASSEATSGSTDTQYF. The CDR3 DNA follows: TGTGCCAGCAGTGAAGCCACTAGCGGGAGCACAGATACGCAGTATTTT.

V usage is TRBV11-2 and J usage is TRBJ2-1, with D possibly matching TRBD2 (5 bases). This CDR3 region has 12 residues. Trimming cost V 5 bases and J 12 bases, with 14 bases left between them. Germline V lookup: CDR1 SGHAT, CDR2 FQNNGV. CDR3 nucleotides: TGTGCCAGCAGCCTACCACCAGGAGGGCAGTTCTTC. It is translated as CASSLPPGGQFF.

The V call is TRBV7-9, the J call TRBJ2-1; TRBD2 agrees at 14 bases. Germline assignment: CDR1 SEHNR and CDR2 FQNEAQ (reference sequence). V was pared by 5 bases and J by 9 bases, with 12 bases of the junction left unmatched. This CDR3 has 17 residues. This CDR3 reads CASSPRAGTSGSGEQFF. CDR3 nucleotides: TGTGCCAGCAGCCCTCGTGCCGGGACTAGCGGGAGCGGTGAGCAGTTCTTC.

The chain uses TRBV12-3 or TRBV12-4 and TRBJ2-1; the match to TRBD2 covers 12 bases. After removal of 4 bases from V and 12 bases from J, the junction contained 4 bases not matched to a gene. This CDR3 comprises 13 residues. CDR3 region: CASSSGLAGLQFF. The CDR3 region has the DNA TGTGCCAGCAGTTCCGGACTAGCGGGACTGCAGTTCTTC.

V and J are TRBV18 and TRBJ2-2; 8 bases map to TRBD2. V was clipped by 7 bases and J by 9 bases; unmatched bases: 13. The CDR3 covers 15 residues. The germline CDR1 and CDR2 sequences are KGHSH and LQKENI. For the CDR3, the DNA is TGTGCCAGCTGCGCGGCGGGAGGTCCGACCCGGGAGCTGTTTTTT. This encodes CASCAAGGPTRELFF.

The chain couples TRBV5-1 to TRBJ2-3; D unclear. Germline assignment: CDR1 SGHRS and CDR2 YFSETQ. The CDR3 sequence is 16 residues long. The V and J ends lost 0 bases and 4 bases respectively, with 15 bases between them. The CDR3 spells CASSLDARSLADTQYF. The CDR3 bases are TGCGCCAGCAGCTTGGATGCTAGGTCTCTGGCAGATACGCAGTATTTT.

This clone was counted only a few times. The V call is TRBV28, the J call TRBJ1-5, with D possibly being TRBD1 (6 bases). V was shortened by 7 bases and J by 1 base, with 14 bases between the two germline ends. The CDR3 contains 15 residues. Germline V gene sequence: CDR1 MDHEN, CDR2 SYDVKM. The CDR3 region has the DNA TGTGCCAGCAACCGAGGGGGGGGCAGCAATCAGCCCCAGCATTTT. This codes for CASNRGGGSNQPQHF. The whole variable domain, remainder taken from reference TRBV28 and TRBJ1-5, is DVKVTQSSRYLVKRTGEKVFLECVQDMDHENMFWYRQDPGLGLRLIYFSYDVKMKEKGDIPEGYSVSREKKERFSLILESASTNQTSMYLCASNRGGGSNQPQHFGDGTRLSIL.